The TCR beta chain described here comes from a study of blood T cell repertoires in COVID-19. Whole-study context: Samples of COVID-19 (acute and convalescent) were obtained from the United States, Italy and Spain.

As originally analysed: Amplified reference gene primers provided the basis for estimating nucleated cell counts. This table comes from immunoSEQ multiplex PCR, and its TCRdb copy is limited to in-frame clones, with some not included. The V and J calls and the clone size are those of that table, but D and trimming were determined from the DNA. Of under 400,000 clones in the sample, more than 75% were seen once. The germline CDR1 and CDR2 sequences are KGHSH and LQKENI. Trimming cost V 5 bases and J 7 bases; bases outside gene matches: 7. There are 14 residues in the CDR3. This receptor was obtained from a woman aged 25-40 years with COVID-19, enrolled during active disease. The V call is TRBV18, the J call TRBJ2-7; TRBD1 matches 11 bases. The sample consisted of peripheral blood. The CDR3 sequence is CASSSDRGRLEQYF. CDR3 nucleotides: TGTGCCAGCTCATCGGACAGGGGGCGTTTAGAGCAGTACTTC.